Given below is one TCR beta chain in context. Antigen unknown. The CDR3 is 14 residues long. Germline V gene data show CDR1 as SGHRS and CDR2 as YFSETQ. The V end lost 3 bases, the J end lost 2 bases, and 11 bases lay between the germline ends. The data belong to a study of CD8+ T cells in alopecia areata. Study at large: Treatment comprised oral tofacitinib, 5 to 10 mg twice daily, in treated patients. Study-level points and caveats: Within the top 100, expanded CD8+ clones significantly decreased with tofacitinib, as did scalp clonality. In scalp and blood during tofacitinib, many expanded lesional clones persisted. Clonality in lesional scalp, especially alopecia totalis/universalis, exceeded that of normal scalp.

Treatment here: oral pan-JAK inhibitor, 5-10 mg twice daily. cDNA prepared by RNA extraction and subsequent reverse transcription served as the template for sequencing. Profiled with immunoSEQ multiplex PCR; TCRdb holds only in-frame clones, not every one. The sample includes 150,000 to 200,000 clones, 65% of them seen just once. The clonotype was recovered from a human donor with alopecia areata. The source was CD4+ T cells sorted from blood, collected at week 4, from a patient treated with tofacitinib. The chain carries TRBV5-1 and TRBJ1-2, with D perhaps TRBD1 (5 bases). The CDR3 nucleotides are TGCGCCAGCAGCTCCGACAGTACCAACTATGGCTACACCTTC. Its translation: CASSSDSTNYGYTF.